These T cell receptor beta chains were read from a single sample in a study of identifying expanded T cells in peripheral blood. The table came from immunoSEQ multiplex PCR; TCRdb's copy has only in-frame clones and leaves some out. The data contain approximately 90,000 clones, approximately 81% of them singletons. The specimen sequenced was blood. These receptors were collected from a person between 18 and 75 years old in good health. The CDR3 runs from the conserved cysteine through the conserved F or W. D genes are given only for firm matches. Clone sizes are given selectively: once, few, many, or a class where the clone is expanded.

V: TRBV7-2
size: NA
D: TRBD1
J: TRBJ2-3
CDR3: CASSLGLWSGGAADTQYF
DNA: TGTGCCAGCAGCTTAGGGTTGTGGTCAGGGGGCGCGGCCGATACGCAGTATTTT

V: TRBV6-5
size: NA
D: NA
J: TRBJ2-7
CDR3: CASRRQQAYEQYF
DNA: TGTGCCAGCAGGAGACAGCAAGCCTACGAGCAGTACTTC

V: TRBV9
size: few
D: NA
J: TRBJ1-4
CDR3: CASSVREWGDEKLFF
DNA: TGTGCCAGCAGCGTCCGCGAGTGGGGTGATGAAAAACTGTTTTTT

V: TRBV20-1
size: once
D: NA
J: TRBJ1-4
CDR3: CSAKDNEKLFF
DNA: TGCAGTGCTAAAGACAATGAAAAACTGTTTTTT

V: TRBV2
size: NA
D: NA
J: TRBJ2-1
CDR3: CASSFTGPPLDEQFF
DNA: TGTGCCAGCAGTTTCACCGGGCCCCCTTTGGATGAGCAGTTCTTC

V: TRBV27
size: NA
D: NA
J: TRBJ1-4
CDR3: CASSSQGTNEKLFF
DNA: TGTGCCAGCAGTTCGCAGGGGACTAATGAAAAACTGTTTTTT

V: TRBV7-2
size: NA
D: NA
J: TRBJ2-4
CDR3: CASSLGPVAKNIQYF
DNA: TGTGCCAGCAGCTTAGGACCGGTGGCCAAAAACATTCAGTACTTC

V: TRBV6-1
size: NA
D: NA
J: TRBJ1-3
CDR3: CASSEAGGFGNTIYF
DNA: TGTGCCAGCAGTGAAGCCGGAGGTTTCGGAAACACCATATATTTT

V: TRBV4-1
size: NA
D: NA
J: TRBJ2-5
CDR3: CASSQVWGAETQYF
DNA: TGCGCCAGCAGCCAAGTGTGGGGCGCGGAGACCCAGTACTTC

V: TRBV6-5
size: NA
D: TRBD1
J: TRBJ1-1
CDR3: CASSRDSLNTEAFF
DNA: TGTGCCAGCAGTCGGGACAGCTTGAACACTGAAGCTTTCTTT

V: TRBV7-9
size: NA
D: TRBD1
J: TRBJ1-1
CDR3: CASSPKGGTENTEAFF
DNA: TGTGCCAGCAGCCCTAAAGGGGGGACAGAGAACACTGAAGCTTTCTTT

V: TRBV5-5
size: NA
D: TRBD1
J: TRBJ1-1
CDR3: CASSLGTGNILDTEAFF
DNA: TGTGCCAGCAGCTTGGGGACAGGGAATATCTTGGACACTGAAGCTTTCTTT

V: TRBV7-3
size: NA
D: NA
J: TRBJ1-1
CDR3: CASSLNPGGTEAFF
DNA: TGTGCCAGCAGCTTAAACCCCGGGGGAACTGAAGCTTTCTTT

V: TRBV30
size: NA
D: TRBD1
J: TRBJ1-1
CDR3: CAWSGTGVKNTEAFF
DNA: TGTGCCTGGAGCGGGACAGGTGTAAAGAACACTGAAGCTTTCTTT

V: TRBV7-9
size: NA
D: TRBD1
J: TRBJ2-2
CDR3: CASSSGTGNWNTGELFF
DNA: TGTGCCAGCAGCTCCGGGACAGGGAATTGGAACACCGGGGAGCTGTTTTTT

V: TRBV7-9
size: NA
D: TRBD1
J: TRBJ1-5
CDR3: CASSFGTGAHQPQHF
DNA: TGTGCCAGCAGCTTCGGGACAGGGGCCCATCAGCCCCAGCATTTT

V: TRBV9
size: NA
D: NA
J: TRBJ1-3
CDR3: CASSTGWGLGNTIYF
DNA: TGCGCCAGCAGCACCGGTTGGGGGCTAGGAAACACCATATATTTT

V: TRBV18
size: NA
D: NA
J: TRBJ2-3
CDR3: CASSPRGRVGTDTQYF
DNA: TGTGCCAGCTCACCAAGGGGGAGGGTTGGCACAGATACGCAGTATTTT

V: TRBV5-4
size: NA
D: NA
J: TRBJ1-3
CDR3: CASSFGGAGNTIYF
DNA: TGTGCCAGCAGCTTTGGGGGGGCTGGAAACACCATATATTTT

V: TRBV14
size: NA
D: NA
J: TRBJ1-2
CDR3: CASSPNGRSDYMDYGYTF
DNA: TGTGCCAGCAGCCCGAACGGACGAAGTGATTATATGGACTATGGCTACACCTTC

V: TRBV4-3
size: once
D: NA
J: TRBJ2-1
CDR3: CASSQSTGSSYNEQFF
DNA: TGCGCCAGCAGCCAGAGTACGGGGAGCTCCTACAATGAGCAGTTCTTC

V: TRBV7-9
size: NA
D: NA
J: TRBJ2-7
CDR3: CASSATGTSYEQYF
DNA: TGTGCCAGCAGCGCGACCGGGACCTCCTACGAGCAGTACTTC